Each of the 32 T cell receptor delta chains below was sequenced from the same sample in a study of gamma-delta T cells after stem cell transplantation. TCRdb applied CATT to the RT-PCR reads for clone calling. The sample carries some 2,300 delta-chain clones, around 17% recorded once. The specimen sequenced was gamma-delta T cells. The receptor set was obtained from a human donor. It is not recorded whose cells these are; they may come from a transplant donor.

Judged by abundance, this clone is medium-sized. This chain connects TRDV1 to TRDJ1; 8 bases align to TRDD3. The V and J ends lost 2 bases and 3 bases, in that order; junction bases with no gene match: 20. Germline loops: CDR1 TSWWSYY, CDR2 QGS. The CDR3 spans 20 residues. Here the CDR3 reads CALGEYNQWGIPPRADKLIF. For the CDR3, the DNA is TGTGCTCTTGGGGAATACAACCAGTGGGGGATCCCACCCAGGGCCGATAAACTCATCTTT.

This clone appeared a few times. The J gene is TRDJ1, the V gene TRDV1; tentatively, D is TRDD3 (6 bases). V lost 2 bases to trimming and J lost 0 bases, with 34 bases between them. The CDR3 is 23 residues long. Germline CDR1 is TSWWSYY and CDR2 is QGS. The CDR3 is CALGETFFYSTGLHFPYTDKLIF. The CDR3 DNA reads TGTGCTCTTGGGGAAACCTTCTTCTATTCTACTGGGCTCCATTTCCCGTACACCGATAAACTCATCTTT.

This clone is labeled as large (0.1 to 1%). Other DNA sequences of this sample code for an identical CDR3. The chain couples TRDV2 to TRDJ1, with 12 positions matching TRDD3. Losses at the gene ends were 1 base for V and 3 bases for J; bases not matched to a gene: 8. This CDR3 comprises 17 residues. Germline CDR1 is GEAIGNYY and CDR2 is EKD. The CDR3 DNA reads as TGTGCCTGTGACACGGTTTGTCTGGGGGATACGGCCGATAAACTCATCTTT. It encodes CACDTVCLGDTADKLIF.

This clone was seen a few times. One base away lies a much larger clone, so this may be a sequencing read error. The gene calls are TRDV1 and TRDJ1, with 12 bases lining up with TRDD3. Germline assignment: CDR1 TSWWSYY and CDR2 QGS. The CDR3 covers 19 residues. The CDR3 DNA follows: TGTGCTCTTGGGGCATTTCTTCTGGGGGATACGCTCTACACCGATAATCTCATCTTT. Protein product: CALGAFLLGDTLYTDNLIF.

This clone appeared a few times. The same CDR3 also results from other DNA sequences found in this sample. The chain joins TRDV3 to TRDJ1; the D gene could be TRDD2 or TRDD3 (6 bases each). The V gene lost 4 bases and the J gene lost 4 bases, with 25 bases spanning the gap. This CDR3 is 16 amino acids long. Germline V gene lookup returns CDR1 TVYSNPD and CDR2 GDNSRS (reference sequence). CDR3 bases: TGTGCCTCCCCTGGGGTCCTACTTGACTGGGTCGATAAACTCATCTTT. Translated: CASPGVLLDWVDKLIF.

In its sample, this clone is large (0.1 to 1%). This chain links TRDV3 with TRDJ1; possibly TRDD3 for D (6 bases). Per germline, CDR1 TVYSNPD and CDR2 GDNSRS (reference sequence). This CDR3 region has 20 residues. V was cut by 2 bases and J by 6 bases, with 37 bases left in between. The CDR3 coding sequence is TGTGCCTTTGGGCCTTCACCCAACCTGTTGGGGATCCTCCCCCCCAATAAACTCATCTTT. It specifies CAFGPSPNLLGILPPNKLIF.

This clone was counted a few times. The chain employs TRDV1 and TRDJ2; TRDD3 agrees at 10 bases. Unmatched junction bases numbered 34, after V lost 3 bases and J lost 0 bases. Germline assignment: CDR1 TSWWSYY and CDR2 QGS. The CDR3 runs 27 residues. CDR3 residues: CALGERNGIPTPYWGIPSLTLTAQLFF. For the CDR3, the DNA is TGTGCTCTTGGGGAGAGAAATGGGATTCCTACGCCCTACTGGGGGATTCCTTCTTTAACTTTGACAGCACAACTCTTCTTT.

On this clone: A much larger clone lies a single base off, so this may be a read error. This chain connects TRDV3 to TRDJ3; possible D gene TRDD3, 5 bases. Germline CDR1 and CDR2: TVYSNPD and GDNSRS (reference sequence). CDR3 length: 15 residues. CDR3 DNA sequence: TGTGCCTTTGATCTGGGCTCCTGGGACACCCGACAGACGTTTTTC. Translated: CAFDLGSWDTRQTFF.

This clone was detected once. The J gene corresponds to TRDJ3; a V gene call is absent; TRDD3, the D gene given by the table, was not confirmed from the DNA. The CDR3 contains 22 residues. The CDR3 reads CACDNKYWGILLSSWDTRQMFF. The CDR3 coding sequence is TGTGCCTGTGACAATAAATACTGGGGGATACTCCTGAGCTCCTGGGACACCCGACAGATGTTTTTC.

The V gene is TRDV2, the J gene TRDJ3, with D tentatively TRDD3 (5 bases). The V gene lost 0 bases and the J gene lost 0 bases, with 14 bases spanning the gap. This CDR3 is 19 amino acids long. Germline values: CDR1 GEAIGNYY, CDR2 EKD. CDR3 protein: CACDTVGILSSWDTRQMFF. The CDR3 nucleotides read TGTGCCTGTGACACCGTCGGGATCTTAAGCTCCTGGGACACCCGACAGATGTTTTTC.

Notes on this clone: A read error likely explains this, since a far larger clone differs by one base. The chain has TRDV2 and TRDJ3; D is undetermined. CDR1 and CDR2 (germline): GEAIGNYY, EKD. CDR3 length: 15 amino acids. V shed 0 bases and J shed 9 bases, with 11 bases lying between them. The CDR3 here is CACDTVISVTRQMFF. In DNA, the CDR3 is TGTGCCTGTGACACCGTGATCAGCGTCACCCGACAGATGTTTTTC.

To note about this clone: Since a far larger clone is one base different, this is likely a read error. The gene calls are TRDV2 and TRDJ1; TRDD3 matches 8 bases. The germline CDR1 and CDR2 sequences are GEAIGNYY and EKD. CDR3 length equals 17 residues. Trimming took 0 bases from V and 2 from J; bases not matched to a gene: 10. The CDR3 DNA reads TGTGCCTGTGACACCTTAAGAGGGGATACTGAGACCGATAAACTCATCTTT. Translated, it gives CACDTLRGDTETDKLIF.

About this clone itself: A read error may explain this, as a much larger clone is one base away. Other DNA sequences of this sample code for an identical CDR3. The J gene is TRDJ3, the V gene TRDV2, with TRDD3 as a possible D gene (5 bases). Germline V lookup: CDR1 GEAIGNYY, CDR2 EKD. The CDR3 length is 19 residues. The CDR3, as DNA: TGTGCCTGTGACACCGTTGATACTGGAGCCTCCTGGGACACTCGACAGATGTTTTTC. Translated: CACDTVDTGASWDTRQMFF.

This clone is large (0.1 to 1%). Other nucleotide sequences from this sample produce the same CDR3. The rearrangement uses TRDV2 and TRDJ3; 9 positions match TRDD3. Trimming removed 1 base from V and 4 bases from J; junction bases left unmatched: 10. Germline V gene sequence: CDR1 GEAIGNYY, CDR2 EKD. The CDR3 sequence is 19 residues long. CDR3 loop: CACDTGWGYESWDTRQMFF. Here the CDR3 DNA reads TGTGCCTGTGACACGGGATGGGGATACGAGTCTTGGGACACCCGACAGATGTTTTTC.

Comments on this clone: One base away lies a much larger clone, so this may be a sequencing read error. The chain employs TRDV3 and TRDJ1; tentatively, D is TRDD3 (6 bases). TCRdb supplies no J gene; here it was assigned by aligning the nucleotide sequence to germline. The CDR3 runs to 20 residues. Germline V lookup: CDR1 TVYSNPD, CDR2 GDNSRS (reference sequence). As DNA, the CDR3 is TGTGCCTTTGGGCCTTCACCCAACCTGTTGGGGATCCTCCCCACCAATAAACTCATCTTT. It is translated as CAFGPSPNLLGILPTNKLIF.

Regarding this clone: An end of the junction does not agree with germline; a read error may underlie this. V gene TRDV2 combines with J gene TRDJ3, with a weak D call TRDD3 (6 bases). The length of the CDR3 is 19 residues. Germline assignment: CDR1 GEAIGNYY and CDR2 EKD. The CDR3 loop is CACDSVLGTSSWGTRQMFF. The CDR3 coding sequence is TGTGCCTGTGACTCAGTACTGGGTACCAGCTCCTGGGGCACCCGACAGATGTTTTTC.

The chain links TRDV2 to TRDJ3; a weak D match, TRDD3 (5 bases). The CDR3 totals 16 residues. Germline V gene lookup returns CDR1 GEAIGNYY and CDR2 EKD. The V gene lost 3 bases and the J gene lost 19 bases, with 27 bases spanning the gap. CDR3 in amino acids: CACDFGLSWDTRHMFF. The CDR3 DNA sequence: TGTGCCTGTGACTTTGGGCTAAGCTGGGACACCCGCCATATGTTTTTC.

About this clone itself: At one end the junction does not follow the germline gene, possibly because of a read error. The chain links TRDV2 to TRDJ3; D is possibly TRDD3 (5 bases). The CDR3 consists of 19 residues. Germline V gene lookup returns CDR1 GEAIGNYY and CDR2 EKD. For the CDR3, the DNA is TGTGCCTGTGACACCGTCGGGGACCAAATCTCCTTGGACACCCGACAGATGTTTTTC. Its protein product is CACDTVGDQISLDTRQMFF.

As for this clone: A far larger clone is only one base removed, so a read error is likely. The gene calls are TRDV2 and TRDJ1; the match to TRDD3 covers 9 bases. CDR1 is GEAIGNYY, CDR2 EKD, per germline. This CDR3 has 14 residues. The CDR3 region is CACDILGDTDKPIF. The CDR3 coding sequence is TGTGCCTGTGACATACTGGGGGACACCGATAAACCCATCTTT.

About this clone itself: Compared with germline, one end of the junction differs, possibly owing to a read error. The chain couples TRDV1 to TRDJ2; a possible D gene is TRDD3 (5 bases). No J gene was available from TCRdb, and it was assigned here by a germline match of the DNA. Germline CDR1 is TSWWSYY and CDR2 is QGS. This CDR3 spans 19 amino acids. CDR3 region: CAIGERRPMATALTAQLFF. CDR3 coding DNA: TGTGCTATTGGGGAAAGAAGGCCGATGGCTACCGCTTTGACAGCACAACTCTTCTTT.

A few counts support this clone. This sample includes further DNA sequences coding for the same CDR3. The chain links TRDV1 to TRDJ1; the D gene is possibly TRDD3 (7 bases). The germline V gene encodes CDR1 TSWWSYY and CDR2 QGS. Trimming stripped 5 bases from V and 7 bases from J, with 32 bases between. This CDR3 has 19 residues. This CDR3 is CALGYTRPSHCPGDCKLIF. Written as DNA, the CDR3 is TGTGCTCTTGGGTACACCAGGCCTTCCCACTGCCCGGGGGATTGTAAACTCATCTTT.

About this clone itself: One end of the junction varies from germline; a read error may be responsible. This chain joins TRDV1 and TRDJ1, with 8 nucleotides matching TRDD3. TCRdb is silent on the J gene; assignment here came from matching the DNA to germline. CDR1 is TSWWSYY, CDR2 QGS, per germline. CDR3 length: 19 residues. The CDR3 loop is CAIGEFFVTGGTLGDKLIF. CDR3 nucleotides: TGTGCTATTGGGGAATTTTTCGTTACTGGGGGCACTCTTGGCGATAAACTCATCTTT.

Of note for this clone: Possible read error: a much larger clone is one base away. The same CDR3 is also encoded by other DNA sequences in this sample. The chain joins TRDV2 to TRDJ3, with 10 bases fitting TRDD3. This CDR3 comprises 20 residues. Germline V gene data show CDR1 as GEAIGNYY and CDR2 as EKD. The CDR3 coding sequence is TGTGCCTGTGACACCGTAACTGGGGGATCTAGCTCCTGGGACACCCGACAGATGTTCTTC. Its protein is CACDTVTGGSSSWDTRQMFF.

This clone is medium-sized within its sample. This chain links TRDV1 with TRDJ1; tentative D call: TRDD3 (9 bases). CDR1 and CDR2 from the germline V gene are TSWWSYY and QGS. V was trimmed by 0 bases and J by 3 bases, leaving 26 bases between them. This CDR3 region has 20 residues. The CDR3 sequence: CALGELLPTKGDTKPDKLIF. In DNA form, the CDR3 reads TGTGCTCTTGGGGAACTGCTTCCTACAAAGGGGGATACAAAACCCGATAAACTCATCTTT.

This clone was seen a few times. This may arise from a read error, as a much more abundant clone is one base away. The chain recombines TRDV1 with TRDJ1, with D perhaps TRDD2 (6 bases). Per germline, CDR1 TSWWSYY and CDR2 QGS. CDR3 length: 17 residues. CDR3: CALRESYFIPSTDKLIF. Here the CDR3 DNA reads TGTGCTCTTAGGGAATCCTACTTCATACCGAGCACCGATAAACTCATCTTT.

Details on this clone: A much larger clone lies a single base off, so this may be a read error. CDR3 in DNA: TGTGCCTGTGACGCCGTTGGGAGGGGATACGCGCGTAGCTCCTGGGACACCCGACAGATGTTTTTC. It specifies CACDAVGRGYARSSWDTRQMFF. V is TRDV2 and J is TRDJ3; 9 bases map to TRDD3. CDR3 length: 22 amino acids. J was trimmed by 0 bases and V by 3 bases; bases with no gene match: 17. Germline V lookup: CDR1 GEAIGNYY, CDR2 EKD.

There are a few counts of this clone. CDR3: CALGELKLWVDRLGEDTDKLIF. CDR3 nucleotide sequence: TGTGCTCTTGGGGAACTAAAATTATGGGTTGACCGTCTGGGGGAAGACACCGATAAACTCATCTTT. The chain employs TRDV1 and TRDJ1; 8 positions match TRDD3. Germline lookup yields CDR1 TSWWSYY and CDR2 QGS. The CDR3 covers 22 residues. The V gene end was trimmed by 0 bases and the J gene end by 0 bases; junction bases not matched to a gene: 21.

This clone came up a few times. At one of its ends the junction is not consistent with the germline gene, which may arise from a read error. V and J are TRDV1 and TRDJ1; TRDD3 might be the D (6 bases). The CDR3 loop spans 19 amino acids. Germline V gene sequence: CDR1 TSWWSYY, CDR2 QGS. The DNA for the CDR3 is TGTGCTCTTGGGGAATCCTCGGGGGGCTTCCAGTGGATACCCGATAAACCCATCTTT. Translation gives CALGESSGGFQWIPDKPIF.

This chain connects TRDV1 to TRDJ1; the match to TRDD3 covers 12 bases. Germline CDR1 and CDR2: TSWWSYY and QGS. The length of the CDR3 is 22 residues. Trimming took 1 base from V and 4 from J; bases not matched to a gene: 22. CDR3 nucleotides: TGTGCTCTTGGGGAACGAATATTCCTGAGTCGTGGTACTGGGGGATACATCGATAAACTCATCTTT. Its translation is CALGERIFLSRGTGGYIDKLIF.

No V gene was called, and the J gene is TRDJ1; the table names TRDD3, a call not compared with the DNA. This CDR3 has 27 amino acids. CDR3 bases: TGTGCTCTTGGGGTAGGGCCCTTCTCTCCACGACGTCCGTTCTGGGGGATACGTGGGGGGTACACCGATAAACTCATCTTT. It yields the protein CALGVGPFSPRRPFWGIRGGYTDKLIF.

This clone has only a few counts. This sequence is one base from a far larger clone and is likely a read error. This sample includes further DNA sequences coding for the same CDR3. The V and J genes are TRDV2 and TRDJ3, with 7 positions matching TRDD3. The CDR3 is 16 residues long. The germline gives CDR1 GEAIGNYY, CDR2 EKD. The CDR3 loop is CACDWGSSWDTRQMFF. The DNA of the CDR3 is TGTGCCTGTGACTGGGGGAGCTCCTGGGACACCCGGCAGATGTTTTTC.

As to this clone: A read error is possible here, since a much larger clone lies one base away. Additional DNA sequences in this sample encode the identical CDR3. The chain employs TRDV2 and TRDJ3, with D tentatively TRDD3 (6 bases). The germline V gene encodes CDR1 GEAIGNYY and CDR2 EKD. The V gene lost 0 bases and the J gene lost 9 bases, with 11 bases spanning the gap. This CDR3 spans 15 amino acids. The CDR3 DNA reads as TGTGCCTGTGACACCGAGGGGGACTTCACCCGACAGATGTTTTTC. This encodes CACDTEGDFTRQMFF.